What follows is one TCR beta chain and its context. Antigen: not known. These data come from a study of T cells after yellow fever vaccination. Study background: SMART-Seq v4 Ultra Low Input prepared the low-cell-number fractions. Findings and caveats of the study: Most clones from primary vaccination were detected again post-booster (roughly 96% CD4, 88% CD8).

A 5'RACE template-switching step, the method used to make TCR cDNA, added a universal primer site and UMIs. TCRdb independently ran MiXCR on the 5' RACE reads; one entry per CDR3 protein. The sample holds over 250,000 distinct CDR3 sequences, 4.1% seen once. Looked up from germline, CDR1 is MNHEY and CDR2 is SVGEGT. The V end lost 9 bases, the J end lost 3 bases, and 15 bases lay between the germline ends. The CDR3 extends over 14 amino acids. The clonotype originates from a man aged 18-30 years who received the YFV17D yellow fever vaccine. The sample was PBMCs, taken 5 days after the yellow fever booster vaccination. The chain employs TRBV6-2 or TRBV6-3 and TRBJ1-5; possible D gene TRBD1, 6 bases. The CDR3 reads CASRPGGVNQPQHF. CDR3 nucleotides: TGTGCCAGTCGTCCGGGGGGCGTCAATCAGCCCCAGCATTTT.